This T cell receptor beta chain was observed in a study of regulatory T cells in long-lasting Graves disease. Time point in this sample: newly diagnosed GD, antithyroid drugs for less than 3 months. RNA isolated from PBMCs was used to make the TCR library. Each patient gave approximately 8.8 milliliters of EDTA-anticoagulated peripheral blood. Points from the study as a whole: Persistent Graves' disease cases displayed lower TCR diversity than newly diagnosed ones.

This clonotype has at least ten counts. Its target is not known. According to the study, TCR beta libraries were built with iRepertoire HTBI primers and CDR3-region Arm-PCR. TCRdb fed the multiplex PCR reads into MiXCR, producing one record per CDR3 protein. The table records 550,000 to 650,000 distinct CDR3 sequences, roughly 16% of them present only once. These sequences were also reported in another study, on T cells in Graves' hyperthyroidism and ophthalmopathy.

Sequencing was performed on peripheral blood mononuclear cells (PBMCs), taken at new diagnosis, from a patient treated with antithyroid drugs. The TCR originated in a young man with Graves disease.

For the CDR3, the DNA is TGTGCCACCAGTCCCCGGGGGTGGAGGAATGAGCAGTTCTTC. Its translation: CATSPRGWRNEQFF. The chain links TRBV24-1 to TRBJ2-1; D possibly corresponds to TRBD2 (6 bases). The CDR3 loop spans 14 amino acids. V dropped 6 bases and J dropped 7 bases, with 15 bases sitting between them. Germline CDR1 and CDR2: KGHDR and SFDVKD.